The T cell receptor (beta chain) under discussion was sequenced for a study of OX40 agonist ivuxolimab in advanced cancers. Study conclusions and caveats: The work left the antigen specificity of expanded peripheral T cells undetermined.

A word on this clone: No antigen is known for it.

CDR1 is SGHNT, CDR2 YYREEE, per germline (reference sequence). V was pared by 0 bases and J by 2 bases, with 6 bases between. The CDR3 spans 14 residues. TCRdb's copy holds only in-frame clones and misses some; the assay was immunoSEQ multiplex PCR. Among tens of thousands of clones listed, 75% to 85% were seen once. The chain uses TRBV5-4 and TRBJ1-3; D ambiguous. The sequence was collected from an adult with an advanced solid tumor such as melanoma, head and neck, liver or kidney cancer. This sample comprised CD4+ or CD8+ T cells sorted from blood, obtained in a trial of the OX40 agonist ivuxolimab. The CDR3 reads CASSLGTPGNTIYF. The CDR3 nucleotides read TGTGCCAGCAGCTTGGGAACTCCTGGAAACACCATATATTTT.